This T cell receptor beta chain appears in the sequencing data of a study of T cells in Graves' hyperthyroidism and ophthalmopathy. Germline CDR1 reads WSHSY; CDR2 reads SAAADI. The V end lost 4 bases, the J end lost 6 bases, and 12 bases lay between the germline ends. The CDR3 is 13 residues long. Whole-study results and caveats: Ophthalmopathy was distinguished from stable hyperthyroidism by 13 V-J signatures.

In its sample, this clonotype was seen many times. Its antigen remains unknown. Diagnosing involved the use of clinical symptoms, serum thyroxine and TRAb, thyroid ultrasound and orbital computed tomography. Regions amplified from RNA transcripts were the TCR beta CDR3 regions. A first-round RT-PCR of the TCR CDR3 used the HTBI primer set. TCRdb called the multiplex PCR reads again in MiXCR, with one record for every CDR3 protein. Of about 540,000 distinct CDR3 sequences listed, more than 45% are singletons. The receptor was isolated from a woman aged 18-29 years with Graves' hyperthyroidism. Sequenced: peripheral blood or thyroid tissue (not recorded which). The gene calls are TRBV10-2 and TRBJ1-1; D is undetermined. In nucleotides, the CDR3 is TGCGCCAGCAGTGGTGGTGTTTACGCTGAAGCTTTCTTT. Encoded protein: CASSGGVYAEAFF.